This paragraph reports one T cell receptor (beta chain). The antigen this receptor binds is unknown. Base qualities were left out, and no much larger clone turns up one base away. The CDR3 regions of human TCRbeta chains were subjected to immunosequencing. Per the original workflow: Repertoire TCRs were checked for matches against a reference library of SARS-CoV-2-specific TCRs that had been generated using the MIRA antigen-specificity platform. Breadth meant the fraction of unique TCRs that were SARS-CoV-2-associated, whereas depth meant the fraction of total T cells that were SARS-CoV-2-associated. Using the MIRA data, each spike-specific TCR was mapped to the spike region that the TCR reacts to and placed in a CD4 or CD8 class. Log10-transformed breadth and depth values were compared by one-way ANOVA with Sidak's multiple comparisons tests. TCRdb took over this immuneACCESS table, retaining in-frame rearrangements with V and J assigned. Such tables are incomplete; in checked studies, under half of the missing clones stem from an unresolved V gene, and the remainder is unexplained. The V and J calls and the clone size are those of that table, but D and trimming were determined from the DNA. The sample profile shows some 130,000 clones; more than 85% of them were found once. Approximately 2.1% of the sample is in the top ten clones.

Inclusive of the bounding cysteine and phenylalanine, the CDR3 is 16 residues long. The read is trimmed to its CDR3 DNA, 48 bases read in frame from base 1. The trim is 3 bases for V and 6 bases for J, with a gap of 20 bases between the germline ends. CDR1 KGHSH and CDR2 LQKENI were looked up in the germline V gene. The source of the sample is a study of T cell responses to AZD1222 COVID-19 vaccine (dated by TCRdb to about 2021). Regarding the research as a whole: TCR sequencing covered over 230 trial participants: about 210 given two doses of AZD1222 and 26 given two doses of MenACWY control vaccine. Trial participants were enrolled by age into 18-55, 56-69 and 70-plus year subgroups, with approximately 150, 28 and 58 TCR-sequenced participants respectively.

Study-level results and caveats: Epitopes outside the regions mutated in the B.1.351 and B.1.1.7 variants were reportedly recognized by nearly half of the unique spike-specific TCRs. Participants were mostly white British, with more females than males. The authors suggested clonal diversity may have been underestimated. The 56-69-year group was small, and its depth increase did not reach significance, likely because of low power. Conclusions about previously exposed vaccinees were limited because only six AZD1222 recipients were SARS-CoV-2 seropositive at baseline. Because no day 14 peak-response samples were available, repertoires were characterized only after the peak T cell response. Vaccine-associated CD4 TCRs spanned the whole spike protein, with dominant responses in regions 160-218 and 743-854. A significant rise in spike-specific TCR breadth and depth was observed after two AZD1222 doses relative to day 0 and relative to MenACWY recipients.

The time point label corresponds to: about 28 days (+/-7) after the second vaccine dose. AZD1222 recipients with second doses at about 4 weeks or about 12 weeks were pooled, because spike-specific TCR depth and breadth did not differ between schedules. The vaccinee samples were drawn from two UK trials, COV001 and COV002, one of which was a single-blind randomized controlled phase 2/3 trial testing AZD1222 (ChAdOx1 nCoV-19) in healthy adults. Trial participant PBMC samples were collected at day 0 and day 28 after the second dose for TCRbeta chain sequencing. Rearrangement joined TRBV18 to TRBJ1-1; the D gene is perhaps TRBD1, on 5 matching bases. This clonotype was sampled from an adult who received the AZD1222 COVID-19 vaccine. This specimen consisted of peripheral blood, obtained 28 days after the second AZD1222 dose. CDR3 loop: CASSPTGGEGEAEAFF. The DNA sequence follows: TGTGCCAGCTCACCTACGGGAGGGGAGGGTGAGGCTGAAGCTTTCTTT.